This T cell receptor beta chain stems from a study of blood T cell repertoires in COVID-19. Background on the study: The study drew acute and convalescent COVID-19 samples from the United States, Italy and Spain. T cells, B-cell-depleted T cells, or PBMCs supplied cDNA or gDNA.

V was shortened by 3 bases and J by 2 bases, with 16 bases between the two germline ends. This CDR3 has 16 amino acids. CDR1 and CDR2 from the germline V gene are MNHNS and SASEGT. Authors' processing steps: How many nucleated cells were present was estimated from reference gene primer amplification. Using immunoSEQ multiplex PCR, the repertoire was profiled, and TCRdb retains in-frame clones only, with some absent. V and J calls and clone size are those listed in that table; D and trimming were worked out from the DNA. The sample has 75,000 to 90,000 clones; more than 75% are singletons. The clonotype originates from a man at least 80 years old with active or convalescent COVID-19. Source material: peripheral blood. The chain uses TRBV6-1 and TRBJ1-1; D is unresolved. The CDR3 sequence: CASSDDQAIKNTEAFF. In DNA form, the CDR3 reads TGTGCCAGCAGTGATGACCAGGCGATTAAAAACACTGAAGCTTTCTTT.